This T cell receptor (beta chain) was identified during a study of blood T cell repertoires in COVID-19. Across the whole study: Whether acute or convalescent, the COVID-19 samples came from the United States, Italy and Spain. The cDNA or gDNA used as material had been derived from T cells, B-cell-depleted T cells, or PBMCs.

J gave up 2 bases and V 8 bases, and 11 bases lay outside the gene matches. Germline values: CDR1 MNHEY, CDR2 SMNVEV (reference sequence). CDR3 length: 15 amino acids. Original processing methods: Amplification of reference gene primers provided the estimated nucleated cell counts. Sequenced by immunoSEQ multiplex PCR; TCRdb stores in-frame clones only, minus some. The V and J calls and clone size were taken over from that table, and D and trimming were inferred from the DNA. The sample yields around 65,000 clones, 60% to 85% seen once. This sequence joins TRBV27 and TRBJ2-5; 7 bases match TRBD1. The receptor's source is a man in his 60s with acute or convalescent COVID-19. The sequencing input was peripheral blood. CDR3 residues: CASGYAPGQQETQYF. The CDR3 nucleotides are TGTGCCAGCGGCTATGCTCCGGGACAGCAAGAGACCCAGTACTTC.